Included here is one T cell receptor beta chain sequence, with context. Its target is not known. This sample is drawn from a study of T cell responses to AZD1222 COVID-19 vaccine. Looking at the study overall: Second-dose groups at about 4 or about 12 weeks were pooled. Overall study results and limits: Mapped onto spike, vaccine-associated CD4 TCRs spanned it and were dominant at 160-218 and 743-854. Repertoires were sampled only after the peak T cell response.

Assay used: immunoSEQ multiplex PCR; TCRdb lists only in-frame clones, some missing. The sample contains some 90,000 clones, roughly 88% of which appear only once. The source material was peripheral blood, sampled on day 0 of AZD1222 vaccination. The sequence derives from an adult in good health.

CDR3 DNA: TGTGCCAGCAGGGACGTTTGGGGGAATGAAAAACTGTTTTTT. It codes for CASRDVWGNEKLFF. V and J are TRBV6-5 and TRBJ1-4; a weak D match, TRBD1 (5 bases). V was clipped by 6 bases and J by 5 bases, with 13 bases between them. Germline CDR1 and CDR2: MNHEY and SVGAGI. CDR3 size: 14 residues.